This record looks at one TCR beta chain sequence and its context. PCR involved 60 Vbeta and 13 Jbeta primers. In the source study's methods: Later, an analysis found roughly 80 million unique TCR beta chains, and about 10 million of these were shared. The assay was immunoSEQ multiplex PCR, and TCRdb's table has in-frame clones only and misses some. The V and J calls and clone size are taken from that table; D and trimming were inferred from the DNA. The sample lists about 140,000 clones; roughly 80% were seen once. The data are from a study of cytomegalovirus exposure and HLA in healthy donors. As for the study in general: Early released data had around 79 million unique TCRs, all coming from HLA-typed donors.

V was clipped by 0 bases and J by 0 bases, with 12 bases between them. Germline V gene sequence: CDR1 LNHNV, CDR2 YYDKDF (reference sequence). The length of the CDR3 is 17 residues. This sequence was found in a male donor in good health and CMV-seronegative. This chain joins TRBV15 and TRBJ1-5, with unresolved D. The sample taken for sequencing was PBMCs. CDR3 DNA sequence: TGTGCCACCAGCAGAGATTCGGGGATGTATAGCAATCAGCCCCAGCATTTT. This sequence encodes CATSRDSGMYSNQPQHF.